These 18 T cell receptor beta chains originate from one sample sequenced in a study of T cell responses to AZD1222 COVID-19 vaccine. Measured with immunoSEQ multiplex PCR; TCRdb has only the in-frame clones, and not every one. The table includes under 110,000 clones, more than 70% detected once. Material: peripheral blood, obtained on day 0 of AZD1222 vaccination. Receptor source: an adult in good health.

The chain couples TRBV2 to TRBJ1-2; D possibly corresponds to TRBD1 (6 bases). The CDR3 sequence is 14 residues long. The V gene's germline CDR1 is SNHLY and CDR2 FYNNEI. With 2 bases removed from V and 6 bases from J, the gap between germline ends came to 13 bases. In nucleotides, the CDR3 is TGTGCCAGCAGTGAACGGGGGGCCGGGGATGGCTACACCTTC. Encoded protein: CASSERGAGDGYTF.

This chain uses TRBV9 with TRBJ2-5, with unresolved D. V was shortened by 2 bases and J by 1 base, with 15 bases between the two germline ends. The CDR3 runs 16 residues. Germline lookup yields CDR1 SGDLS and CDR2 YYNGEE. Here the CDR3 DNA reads TGTGCCAGCAGCGTTGGCGTCACAGATAGCCAAGAGACCCAGTACTTC. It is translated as CASSVGVTDSQETQYF.

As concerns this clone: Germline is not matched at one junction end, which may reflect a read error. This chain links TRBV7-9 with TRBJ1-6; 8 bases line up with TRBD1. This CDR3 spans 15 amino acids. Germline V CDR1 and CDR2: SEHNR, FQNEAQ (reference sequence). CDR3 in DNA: TGTGCCAGCAGCCTAGCAGGACAGGGTGACTCACCCCTCCACTTT. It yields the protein CASSLAGQGDSPLHF.

CDR3 in DNA: TGTGCCAGTCAACGAATCAGGAACACTGAAGCTTTCTTT. Translating gives CASQRIRNTEAFF. The gene calls are TRBV28 and TRBJ1-1, with unresolved D. The CDR3 has 13 residues. The germline CDR1 and CDR2 sequences are MDHEN and SYDVKM. V lost 9 bases to trimming and J lost 1 base, with 12 bases between them.

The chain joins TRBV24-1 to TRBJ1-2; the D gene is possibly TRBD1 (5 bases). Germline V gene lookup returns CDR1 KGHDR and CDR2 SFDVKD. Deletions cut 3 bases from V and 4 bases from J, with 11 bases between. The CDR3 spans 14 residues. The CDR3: CATSDAGTSYGYTF. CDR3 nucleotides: TGTGCCACCAGTGATGCCGGGACCTCCTATGGCTACACCTTC.

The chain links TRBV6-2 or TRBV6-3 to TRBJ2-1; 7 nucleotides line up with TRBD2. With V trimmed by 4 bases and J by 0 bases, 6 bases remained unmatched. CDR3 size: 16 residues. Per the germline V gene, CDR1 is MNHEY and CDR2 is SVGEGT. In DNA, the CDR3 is TGTGCCAGCAGTTCGATTAGCGGGCGCTCCTACAATGAGCAGTTCTTC. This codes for CASSSISGRSYNEQFF.

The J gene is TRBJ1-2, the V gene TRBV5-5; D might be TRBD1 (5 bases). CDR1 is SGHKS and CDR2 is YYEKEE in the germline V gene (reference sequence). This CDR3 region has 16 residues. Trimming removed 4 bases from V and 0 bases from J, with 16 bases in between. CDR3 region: CASSPRTTGTNYGYTF. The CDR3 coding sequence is TGTGCCAGCAGCCCCCGAACCACAGGTACTAACTATGGCTACACCTTC.

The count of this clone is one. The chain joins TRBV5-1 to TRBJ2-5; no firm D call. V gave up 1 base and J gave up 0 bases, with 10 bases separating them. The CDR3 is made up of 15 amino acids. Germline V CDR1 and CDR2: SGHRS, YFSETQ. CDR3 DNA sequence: TGCGCCAGCAGCTTGACGGGCCTGAACCAAGAGACCCAGTACTTC. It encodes CASSLTGLNQETQYF.

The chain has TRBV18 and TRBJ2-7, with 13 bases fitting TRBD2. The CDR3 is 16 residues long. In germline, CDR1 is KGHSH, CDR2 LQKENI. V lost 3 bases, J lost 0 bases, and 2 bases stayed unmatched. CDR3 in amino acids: CASSPGTSGNSYEQYF. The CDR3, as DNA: TGTGCCAGCTCACCCGGGACTAGCGGGAACTCCTACGAGCAGTACTTC.

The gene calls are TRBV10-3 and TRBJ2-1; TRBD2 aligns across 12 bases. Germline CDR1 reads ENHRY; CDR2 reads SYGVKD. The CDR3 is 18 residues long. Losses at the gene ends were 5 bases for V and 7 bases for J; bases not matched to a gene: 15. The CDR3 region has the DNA TGTGCCATCAGTCCGCGCTCGGGACTAGCGGGTTTAAGGAATGAGCAGTTCTTC. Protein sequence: CAISPRSGLAGLRNEQFF.

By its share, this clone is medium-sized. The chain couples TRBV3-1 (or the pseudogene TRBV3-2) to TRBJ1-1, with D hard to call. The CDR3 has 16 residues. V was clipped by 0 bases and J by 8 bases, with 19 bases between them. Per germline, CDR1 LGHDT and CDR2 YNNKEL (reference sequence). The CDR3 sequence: CASSQDHPLIHGEAFF. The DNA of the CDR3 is TGTGCCAGCAGCCAAGATCACCCCCTCATACATGGGGAAGCTTTCTTT.

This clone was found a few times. The CDR3 protein is CASRATVWDRANYGYTF. CDR3 nucleotides: TGTGCCAGCAGAGCTACCGTTTGGGACAGGGCCAACTATGGCTACACCTTC. The chain recombines TRBV28 with TRBJ1-2; 9 bases are a match to TRBD1. Trimming at V came to 6 bases and at J to 2 bases, leaving 13 bases not matched to a gene. This CDR3 has 17 residues. Germline CDR1 is MDHEN and CDR2 is SYDVKM.

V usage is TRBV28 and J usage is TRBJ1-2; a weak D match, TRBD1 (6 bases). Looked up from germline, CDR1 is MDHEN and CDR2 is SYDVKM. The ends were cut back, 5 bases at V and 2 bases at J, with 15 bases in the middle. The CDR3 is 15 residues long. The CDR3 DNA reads TGTGCCAGCAGTACTCCGGGACACCCAAACTATGGCTACACCTTC. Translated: CASSTPGHPNYGYTF.

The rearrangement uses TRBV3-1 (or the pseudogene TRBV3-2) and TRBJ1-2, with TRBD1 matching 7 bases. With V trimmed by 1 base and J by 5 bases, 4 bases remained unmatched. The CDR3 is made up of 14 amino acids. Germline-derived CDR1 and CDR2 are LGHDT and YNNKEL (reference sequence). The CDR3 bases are TGTGCCAGCAGCCAAGCGGCAGGGGGGTATGGCTACACCTTC. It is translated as CASSQAAGGYGYTF.

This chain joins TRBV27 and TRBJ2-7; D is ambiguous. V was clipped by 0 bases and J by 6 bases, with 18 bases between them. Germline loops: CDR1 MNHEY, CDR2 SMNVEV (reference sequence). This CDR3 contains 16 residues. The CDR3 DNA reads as TGTGCCAGCAGTTTATCCACGGTGACGGTAGAGACCGAGCAGTACTTC. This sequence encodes CASSLSTVTVETEQYF.

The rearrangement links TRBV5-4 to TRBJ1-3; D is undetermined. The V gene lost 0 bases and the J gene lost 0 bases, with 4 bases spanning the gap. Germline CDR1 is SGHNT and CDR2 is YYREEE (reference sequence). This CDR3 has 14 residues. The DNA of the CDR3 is TGTGCCAGCAGCTTGGCGAGCTCTGGAAACACCATATATTTT. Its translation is CASSLASSGNTIYF.

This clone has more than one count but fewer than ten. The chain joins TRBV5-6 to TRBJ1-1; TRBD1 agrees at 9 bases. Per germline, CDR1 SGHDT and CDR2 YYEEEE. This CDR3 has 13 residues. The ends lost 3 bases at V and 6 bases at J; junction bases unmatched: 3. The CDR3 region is CASSWGQGPEAFF. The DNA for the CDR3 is TGTGCCAGCAGCTGGGGACAGGGTCCTGAAGCTTTCTTT.

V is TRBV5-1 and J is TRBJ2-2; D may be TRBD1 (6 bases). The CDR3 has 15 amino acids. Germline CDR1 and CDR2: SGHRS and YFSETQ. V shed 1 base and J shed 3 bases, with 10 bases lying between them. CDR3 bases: TGCGCCAGCAGCTTGTTTGCAGGGGACACCGGGGAGCTGTTTTTT. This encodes CASSLFAGDTGELFF.